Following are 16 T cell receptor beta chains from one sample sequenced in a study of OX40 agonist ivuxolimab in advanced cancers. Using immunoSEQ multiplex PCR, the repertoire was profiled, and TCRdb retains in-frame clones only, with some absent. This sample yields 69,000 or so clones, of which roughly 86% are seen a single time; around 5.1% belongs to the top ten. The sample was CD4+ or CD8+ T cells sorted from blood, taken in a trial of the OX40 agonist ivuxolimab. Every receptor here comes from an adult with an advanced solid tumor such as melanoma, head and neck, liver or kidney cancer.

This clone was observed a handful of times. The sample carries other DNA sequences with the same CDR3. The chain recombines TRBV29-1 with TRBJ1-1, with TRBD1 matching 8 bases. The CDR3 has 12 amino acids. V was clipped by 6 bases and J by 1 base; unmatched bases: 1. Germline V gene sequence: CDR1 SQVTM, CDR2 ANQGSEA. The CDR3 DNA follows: TGCAGCGTCGGGACAGGGAACACTGAAGCTTTCTTT. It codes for CSVGTGNTEAFF.

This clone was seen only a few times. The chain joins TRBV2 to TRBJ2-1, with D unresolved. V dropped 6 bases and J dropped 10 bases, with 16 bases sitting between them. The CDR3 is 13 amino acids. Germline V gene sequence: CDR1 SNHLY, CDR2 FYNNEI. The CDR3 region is CASRNMFGWEQFF. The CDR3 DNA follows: TGTGCCAGCAGGAATATGTTCGGTTGGGAGCAGTTCTTC.

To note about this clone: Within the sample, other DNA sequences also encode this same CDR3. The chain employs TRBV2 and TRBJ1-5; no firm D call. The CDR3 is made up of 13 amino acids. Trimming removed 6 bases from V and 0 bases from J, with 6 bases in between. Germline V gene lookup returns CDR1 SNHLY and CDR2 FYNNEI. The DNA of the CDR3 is TGTGCCAGCAGGAGGGATAGCAATCAGCCCCAGCATTTT. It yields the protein CASRRDSNQPQHF.

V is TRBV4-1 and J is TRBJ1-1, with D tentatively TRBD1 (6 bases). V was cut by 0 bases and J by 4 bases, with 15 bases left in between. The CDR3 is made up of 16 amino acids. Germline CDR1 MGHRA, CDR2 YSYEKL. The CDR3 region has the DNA TGCGCCAGCAGCCAAGATTGGGGAACAGGGACCACTGAAGCTTTCTTT. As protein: CASSQDWGTGTTEAFF.

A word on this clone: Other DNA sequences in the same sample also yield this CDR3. The CDR3 loop is CASSRGQGGSPLHF. CDR3 DNA sequence: TGTGCCAGCAGCCGGGGACAGGGAGGGTCACCCCTCCACTTT. This rearrangement joins TRBV27 to TRBJ1-6; 9 nucleotides match TRBD1. Germline V CDR1 and CDR2: MNHEY, SMNVEV (reference sequence). The V segment lost 6 bases and the J segment 10 bases; nucleotides outside the gene matches: 7. CDR3 length: 14 amino acids.

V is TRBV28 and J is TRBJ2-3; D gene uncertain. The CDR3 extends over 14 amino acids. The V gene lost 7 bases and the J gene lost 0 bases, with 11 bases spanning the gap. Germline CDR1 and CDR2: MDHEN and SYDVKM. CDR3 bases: TGTGCCAGCACGTGGGCGACTAGCACAGATACGCAGTATTTT. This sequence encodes CASTWATSTDTQYF.

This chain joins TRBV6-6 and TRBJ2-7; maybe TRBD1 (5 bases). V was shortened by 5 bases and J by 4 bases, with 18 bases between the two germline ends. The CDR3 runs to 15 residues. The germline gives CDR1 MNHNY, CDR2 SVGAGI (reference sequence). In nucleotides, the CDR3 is TGTGCCAGCAGTACCTTTGCGGCAGGGCGGTACGAGCAGTACTTC. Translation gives CASSTFAAGRYEQYF.

The CDR3 DNA reads as TGTGCCAGCAGCTCAGAGCCACACATGAACACTGAAGCTTTCTTT. The encoded protein is CASSSEPHMNTEAFF. The rearrangement joins TRBV28 to TRBJ1-1; D is unresolved. The CDR3 has 15 residues. The V end was cut by 6 bases, the J end by 0 bases, with 14 bases between. Germline loops: CDR1 MDHEN, CDR2 SYDVKM. The complete variable domain, with remaining parts taken from reference TRBV28 and TRBJ1-1, reads DVKVTQSSRYLVKRTGEKVFLECVQDMDHENMFWYRQDPGLGLRLIYFSYDVKMKEKGDIPEGYSVSREKKERFSLILESASTNQTSMYLCASSSEPHMNTEAFFGQGTRLTVV.

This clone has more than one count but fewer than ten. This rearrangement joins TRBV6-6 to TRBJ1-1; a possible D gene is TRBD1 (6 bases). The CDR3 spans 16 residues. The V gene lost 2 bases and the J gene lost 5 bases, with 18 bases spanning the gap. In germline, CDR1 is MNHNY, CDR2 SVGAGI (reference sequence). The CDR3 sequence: CASSYPSLGAGTEAFF. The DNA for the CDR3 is TGTGCCAGCAGTTACCCGAGCTTGGGGGCGGGAACTGAAGCTTTCTTT.

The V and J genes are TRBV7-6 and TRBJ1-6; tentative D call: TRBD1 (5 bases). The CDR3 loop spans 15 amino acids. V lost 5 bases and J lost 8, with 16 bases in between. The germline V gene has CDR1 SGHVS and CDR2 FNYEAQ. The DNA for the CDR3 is TGTGCCAGCAGCCCAACCGGGACCATGGATTCACCCCTCCACTTT. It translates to CASSPTGTMDSPLHF.

CDR3 loop: CASMPSSTDTQYF. The CDR3 bases are TGTGCCAGTATGCCATCTAGCACAGATACGCAGTATTTT. The J gene is TRBJ2-3, the V gene TRBV19; no firm D call. CDR1 LNHDA and CDR2 SQIVND come from the germline V gene (reference sequence). The CDR3 length is 13 residues. V lost 7 bases and J lost 0, with 8 bases in between.

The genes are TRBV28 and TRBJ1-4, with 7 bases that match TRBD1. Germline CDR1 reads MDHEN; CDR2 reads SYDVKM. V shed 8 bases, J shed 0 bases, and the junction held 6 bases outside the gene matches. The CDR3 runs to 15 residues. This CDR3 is CASGRTGTTNEKLFF. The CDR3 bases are TGTGCCAGCGGGCGGACAGGCACAACTAATGAAAAACTGTTTTTT.

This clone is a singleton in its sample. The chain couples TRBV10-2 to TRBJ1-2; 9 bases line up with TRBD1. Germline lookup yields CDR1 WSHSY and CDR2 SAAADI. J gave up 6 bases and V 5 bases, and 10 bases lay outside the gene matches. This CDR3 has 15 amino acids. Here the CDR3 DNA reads TGCGCCAGCAGTCACGACAGGGGGGGACGGAATGGCTACACCTTC. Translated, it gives CASSHDRGGRNGYTF.

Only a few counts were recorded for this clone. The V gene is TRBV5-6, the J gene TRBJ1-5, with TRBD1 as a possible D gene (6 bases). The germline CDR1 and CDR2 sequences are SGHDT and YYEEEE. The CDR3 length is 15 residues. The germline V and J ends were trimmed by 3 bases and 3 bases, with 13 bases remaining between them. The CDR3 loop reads CASSSTPGANQPQHF. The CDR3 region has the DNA TGTGCCAGCAGCTCGACACCGGGGGCCAATCAGCCCCAGCATTTT.

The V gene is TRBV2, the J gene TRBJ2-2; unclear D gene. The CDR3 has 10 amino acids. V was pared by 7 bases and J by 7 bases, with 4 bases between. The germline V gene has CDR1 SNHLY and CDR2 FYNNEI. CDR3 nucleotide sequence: TGTGCCAGCATGGGCGGGGAGCTGTTTTTT. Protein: CASMGGELFF.

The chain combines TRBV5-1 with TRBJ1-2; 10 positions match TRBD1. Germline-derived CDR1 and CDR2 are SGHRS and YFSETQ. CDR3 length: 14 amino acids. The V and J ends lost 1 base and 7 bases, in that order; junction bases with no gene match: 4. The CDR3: CASSLTGTGAGYTF. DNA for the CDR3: TGCGCCAGCAGCTTGACCGGGACAGGGGCTGGCTACACCTTC.